This TCR beta chain was obtained from a study of graft-versus-host responses after intestinal transplantation. Overall study findings and caveats: GvH clones were identified in recipient marrow, with some first appearing in ileum or blood.

Using immunoSEQ multiplex PCR, the repertoire was profiled, and TCRdb retains in-frame clones only, with some absent. The data contain 80,000 to 100,000 clones, about 89% of them singletons. Only one count was recorded for this clone. Its antigen is not identified. With 0 bases clipped from V and 6 bases from J, the junction kept 8 bases outside the gene matches. This CDR3 comprises 17 residues. The germline V gene has CDR1 LNHNV and CDR2 YYDKDF (reference sequence). This sequence joins TRBV15 and TRBJ2-1, with 10 bases lining up with TRBD1. This TCR was sampled from a human donor who received an intestinal transplant. The sequencing here drew on unstimulated CD4+ T cells sorted from spleen or lymph node cells, taken before intestinal transplant. CDR3 in amino acids: CATSRDAGTGAINEQFF. The CDR3 bases are TGTGCCACCAGCAGAGACGCGGGGACAGGGGCCATCAATGAGCAGTTCTTC.